This T cell receptor (beta chain) is from a study of T cells in localized non-small cell lung cancer. Whole-study findings and limits: Uninvolved adjacent lung showed higher T cell clonality than tumor.

V lost 2 bases and J lost 5; bases outside the gene matches: 10. CDR1 is LNHDA, CDR2 SQIVND, per germline (reference sequence). CDR3 length equals 18 residues. About this clone: What it binds is unknown.

The table came from immunoSEQ multiplex PCR; TCRdb's copy has only in-frame clones and leaves some out. This repertoire shows under 95,000 clones, 70% to 90% found once; its top ten account for about a tenth. This TCR derives from an older female donor with stage I lung adenocarcinoma. J is TRBJ2-1 and V is TRBV19; 12 bases line up with TRBD2. This material consisted of peripheral blood, taken before any cancer treatment. The CDR3: CASSIKASGGASDNEQFF. The CDR3 DNA reads as TGTGCCAGTAGTATAAAGGCTAGCGGGGGGGCGTCAGACAATGAGCAGTTCTTC.